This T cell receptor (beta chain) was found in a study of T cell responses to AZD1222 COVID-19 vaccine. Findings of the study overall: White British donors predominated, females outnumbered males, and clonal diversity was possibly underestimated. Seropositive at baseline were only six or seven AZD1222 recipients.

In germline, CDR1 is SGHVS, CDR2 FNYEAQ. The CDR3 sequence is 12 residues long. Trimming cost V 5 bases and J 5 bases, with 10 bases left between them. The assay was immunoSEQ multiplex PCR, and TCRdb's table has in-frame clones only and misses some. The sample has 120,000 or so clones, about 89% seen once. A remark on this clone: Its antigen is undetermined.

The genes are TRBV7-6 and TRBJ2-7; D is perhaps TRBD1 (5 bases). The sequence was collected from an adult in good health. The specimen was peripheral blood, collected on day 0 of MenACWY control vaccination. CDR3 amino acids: CASSARQNEQYF. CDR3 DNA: TGTGCCAGCAGCGCCAGACAGAACGAGCAGTACTTC.